This TCR beta chain comes out of a study of cytomegalovirus exposure and HLA in healthy donors. On this clone: The target antigen is unknown.

Trimming took off 0 bases at V and 1 base at J, with 9 bases between the two ends. Germline V gene data show CDR1 as ENHRY and CDR2 as SYGVKD. The length of the CDR3 is 15 residues. A multiplex PCR was run with 60 Vbeta primers and 13 Jbeta primers. Using immunoSEQ multiplex PCR, the repertoire was profiled, and TCRdb retains in-frame clones only, with some absent. The data hold roughly 160,000 clones, with 80% to 90% observed a single time. Study conclusions and caveats: About 87% or about 30% of the time was how often most TCR beta V segments were productive, according to an earlier analysis. TCR beta V- and J-gene trimming, according to a later analysis, was linked to a missense DCLRE1C variant. Links to common viral pathogens appeared, in a later analysis, for several of the most significant clusters.

Source material: PBMCs. This chain uses TRBV10-3 with TRBJ1-1, with unresolved D. The receptor was derived from a woman aged 30 to 39 in good health and CMV-seropositive. The CDR3 region has the DNA TGTGCCATCAGTGAGTCGCGAGGGAGGAACACTGAAGCTTTCTTT. Protein: CAISESRGRNTEAFF.